These T cell receptor beta chains were read from a single sample in a study of blood T cell repertoires in COVID-19. Generated by immunoSEQ multiplex PCR, the TCRdb table keeps only in-frame clones and is missing some. The sample yields just over 95,000 clones, about 83% seen once. Sequenced: peripheral blood. These receptors were obtained from a human donor in a cohort sampled during active COVID-19. Both conserved end residues are part of each CDR3. The D gene is left open where the match is weak. Not every row has a clone size; where given, it reads once, few, many or a size class.

J gene | clone size | V gene | D gene | CDR3 protein | CDR3 DNA
TRBJ1-4 | - | TRBV18 | TRBD1 | CASSLRTGQREKLFF | TGTGCCAGCTCACTTAGGACAGGGCAACGGGAAAAACTGTTTTTT
TRBJ2-3 | - | TRBV5-1 | TRBD1 | CASSLDRGRADTQYF | TGCGCCAGCAGCTTGGACAGGGGCAGGGCAGATACGCAGTATTTT
TRBJ2-7 | - | TRBV30 | TRBD1 | CAWSVLGNRGLYEQYF | TGTGCCTGGAGTGTACTGGGAAACAGGGGGCTCTACGAGCAGTACTTC
TRBJ2-1 | - | TRBV4-3 | - | CASSPNTGSYNEQFF | TGCGCCAGCAGCCCCAATACTGGTTCCTACAATGAGCAGTTCTTC
TRBJ1-4 | - | TRBV6-4 | - | CASRAGSATNEKLFF | TGTGCCAGCAGGGCGGGTTCTGCAACTAATGAAAAACTGTTTTTT
TRBJ1-2 | - | TRBV19 | TRBD1 | CASSIDQPSGTAIYGYTF | TGTGCCAGTAGTATAGATCAACCTTCCGGGACAGCGATCTATGGCTACACCTTC
TRBJ2-2 | - | TRBV19 | - | CASSPLGGRHTGELFF | TGTGCCAGTAGTCCCCTTGGGGGGAGGCACACCGGGGAGCTGTTTTTT
TRBJ2-7 | - | TRBV14 | - | CASSQGSAGWQYF | TGTGCCAGCAGCCAGGGCTCGGCAGGTTGGCAGTACTTC
TRBJ1-5 | - | TRBV6-5 | - | CASSARGQNQPQHF | TGTGCCAGCAGCGCCAGGGGACAAAATCAGCCCCAGCATTTT
TRBJ1-5 | - | TRBV5-6 | - | CASSLGKFRLHQPQHF | TGTGCCAGCAGCTTGGGGAAGTTCAGGTTGCATCAGCCCCAGCATTTT
TRBJ2-7 | - | TRBV28 | TRBD1 | CASRWGQGVSEQYF | TGTGCCAGCAGGTGGGGACAGGGAGTTTCCGAGCAGTACTTC
TRBJ1-5 | - | TRBV19 | - | CASSHFRGRWQPQHF | TGTGCCAGTAGTCACTTTAGGGGAAGGTGGCAGCCCCAGCATTTT
TRBJ2-7 | - | TRBV28 | TRBD1 | CASSSSRHDRGLSYEQYF | TGTGCCAGCAGTTCAAGCAGACATGACAGGGGTCTCTCCTACGAGCAGTACTTC
TRBJ2-1 | - | TRBV10-3 | - | CAITNEQFF | TGTGCCATCACTAATGAGCAGTTCTTC
TRBJ1-5 | - | TRBV7-2 | TRBD1 | CASSLQGAFQPQHF | TGTGCCAGCAGCTTACAGGGGGCTTTCCAGCCCCAGCATTTT
TRBJ1-2 | - | TRBV29-1 | TRBD1 | CSVYDRVRIYGYTF | TGCAGCGTTTACGACAGGGTGCGAATCTATGGCTACACCTTC
TRBJ1-6 | few | TRBV7-8 | - | CASSFGRFRSPLHF | TGTGCCAGCAGCTTCGGCAGGTTTAGGTCACCCCTCCACTTT
TRBJ1-2 | - | TRBV28 | - | CASSLMGGPNYGYTF | TGTGCCAGCAGCCTAATGGGGGGTCCTAACTATGGCTACACCTTC
TRBJ1-5 | few | TRBV2 | TRBD1 | CASSGPGGRGNQPQHF | TGTGCCAGCAGTGGCCCAGGGGGACGGGGCAATCAGCCCCAGCATTTT
TRBJ2-3 | - | TRBV21-1 | - | CASSKGPSGGPDTQYF | TGTGCCAGCAGCAAAGGACCTAGCGGGGGGCCAGATACGCAGTATTTT
TRBJ2-2 | - | TRBV30 | TRBD2 | CAWSEPGLAGHTGELFF | TGTGCCTGGAGTGAGCCCGGACTAGCGGGTCACACCGGGGAGCTGTTTTTT
TRBJ1-6 | once | TRBV19 | TRBD1 | CASSIRDRLESPLHF | TGTGCCAGTAGTATCCGGGACAGGCTGGAATCACCCCTCCACTTT
TRBJ2-1 | - | TRBV19 | TRBD1 | CASSRQGSSYNEQFF | TGTGCCAGTAGCAGACAGGGGAGCTCCTACAATGAGCAGTTCTTC
TRBJ2-3 | - | TRBV7-8 | TRBD2 | CASSTRGSGGTDTQYF | TGTGCCAGCAGCACCCGAGGTAGCGGGGGCACAGATACGCAGTATTTT
TRBJ2-1 | once | TRBV2 | TRBD1 | CASSEVVTGYNEQFF | TGTGCCAGCAGTGAAGTGGTGACAGGGTACAATGAGCAGTTCTTC
TRBJ2-3 | - | TRBV24-1 | TRBD1 | CATAGQGSSGGTDTQYF | TGTGCCACCGCTGGACAGGGGTCTTCGGGGGGCACAGATACGCAGTATTTT
TRBJ1-1 | - | TRBV7-9 | TRBD1 | CASSLGQGWTEAFF | TGTGCCAGCAGCCTCGGACAGGGTTGGACTGAAGCTTTCTTT
TRBJ1-5 | - | TRBV23-1 | - | CASSQPRQAESNQPQHF | TGCGCCAGCAGTCAACCGCGACAGGCGGAAAGCAATCAGCCCCAGCATTTT
TRBJ1-4 | - | TRBV7-9 | - | CASSLGRGANEKLFF | TGTGCCAGCAGCTTAGGCCGGGGGGCTAATGAAAAACTGTTTTTT
TRBJ2-7 | - | TRBV11-2 | TRBD1 | CASSRRDRHSYEQYF | TGTGCCAGCAGCCGCCGGGACAGGCACTCCTACGAGCAGTACTTC
TRBJ2-7 | few | TRBV3-1/TRBV3-2 | - | CASSQEGPLYF | TGTGCCAGCAGCCAAGAGGGGCCCTTGTACTTC
TRBJ2-5 | - | TRBV5-1 | TRBD1 | CASKKGQAEETQYF | TGCGCCAGCAAAAAAGGACAGGCCGAAGAGACCCAGTACTTC
TRBJ1-1 | - | TRBV27 | TRBD1 | CASRQDRGNTEAFF | TGTGCCAGCAGACAAGACAGGGGGAACACTGAAGCTTTCTTT
TRBJ1-5 | - | TRBV6-1 | - | CASSEVQGGQPQHF | TGTGCCAGCAGTGAAGTGCAGGGAGGTCAGCCCCAGCATTTT
TRBJ1-2 | - | TRBV6-4 | - | CASSDRATGGYGYTF | TGTGCCAGCAGTGATAGGGCTACAGGTGGCTATGGCTACACCTTC
TRBJ2-3 | once | TRBV6-5 | - | CAAGALAGDTQYF | TGTGCCGCCGGGGCACTAGCTGGAGATACGCAGTATTTT
TRBJ1-1 | once | TRBV11-1 | TRBD1 | CASSFIDRDTEAFF | TGTGCCAGCAGCTTTATTGACAGGGACACTGAAGCTTTCTTT
TRBJ2-1 | - | TRBV6-2/TRBV6-3 | TRBD1 | CASSIGQGPYNEQFF | TGTGCCAGCAGCATAGGACAGGGCCCCTACAATGAGCAGTTCTTC
TRBJ1-1 | few | TRBV2 | TRBD1 | CATEGQTLVNTEAFF | TGTGCCACAGAGGGACAGACCCTGGTGAACACTGAAGCTTTCTTT
TRBJ1-2 | - | TRBV5-1 | - | CASSPDSSISKGYTF | TGCGCCAGCAGCCCCGACAGCTCTATTTCTAAAGGCTACACCTTC